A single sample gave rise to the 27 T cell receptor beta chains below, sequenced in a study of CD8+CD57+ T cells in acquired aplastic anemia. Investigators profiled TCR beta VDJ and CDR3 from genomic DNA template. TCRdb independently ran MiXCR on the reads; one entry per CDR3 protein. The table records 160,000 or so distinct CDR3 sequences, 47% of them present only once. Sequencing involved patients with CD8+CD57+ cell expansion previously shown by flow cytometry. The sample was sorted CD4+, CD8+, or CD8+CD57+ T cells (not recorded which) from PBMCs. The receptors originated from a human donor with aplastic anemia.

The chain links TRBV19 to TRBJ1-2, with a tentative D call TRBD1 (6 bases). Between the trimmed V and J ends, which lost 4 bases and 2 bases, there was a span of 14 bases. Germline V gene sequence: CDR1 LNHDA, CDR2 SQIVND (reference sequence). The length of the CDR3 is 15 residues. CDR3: CASSNGDKLNYGYTF. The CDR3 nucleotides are TGTGCCAGTAGTAATGGGGACAAATTAAACTATGGCTACACCTTC. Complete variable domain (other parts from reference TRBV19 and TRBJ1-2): DGGITQSPKYLFRKEGQNVTLSCEQNLNHDAMYWYRQDPGQGLRLIYYSQIVNDFQKGDIAEGYSVSREKKESFPLTVTSAQKNPTAFYLCASSNGDKLNYGYTFGSGTRLTVV.

The CDR3 region is CASSPRGTGVYEQYF. CDR3 in DNA: TGTGCCAGCAGCCCTCGTGGGACAGGGGTTTACGAGCAGTACTTC. The chain joins TRBV7-9 to TRBJ2-7; 10 positions match TRBD1. The ends lost 5 bases at V and 4 bases at J; junction bases unmatched: 8. Germline assignment: CDR1 SEHNR and CDR2 FQNEAQ (reference sequence). The CDR3 has 15 amino acids.

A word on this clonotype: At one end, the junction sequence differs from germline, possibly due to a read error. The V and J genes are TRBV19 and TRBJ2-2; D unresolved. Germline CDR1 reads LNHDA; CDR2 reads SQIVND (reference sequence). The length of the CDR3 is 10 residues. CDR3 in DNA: TGCGCCAGTAGTATAGGGGAGCTGTTTTTT. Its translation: CASSIGELFF.

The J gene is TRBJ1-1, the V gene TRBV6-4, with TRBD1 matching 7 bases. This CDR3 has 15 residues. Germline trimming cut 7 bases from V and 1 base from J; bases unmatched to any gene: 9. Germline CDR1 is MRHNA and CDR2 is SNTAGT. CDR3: CASKPGQGGNTEAFF. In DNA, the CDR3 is TGTGCCAGCAAACCAGGGCAGGGGGGGAACACTGAAGCTTTCTTT.

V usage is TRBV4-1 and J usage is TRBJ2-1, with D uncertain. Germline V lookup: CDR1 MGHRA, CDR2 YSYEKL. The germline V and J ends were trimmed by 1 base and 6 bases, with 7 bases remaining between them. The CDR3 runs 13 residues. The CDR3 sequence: CASSQGDVNEQFF. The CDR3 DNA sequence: TGCGCCAGCAGCCAAGGTGACGTCAATGAGCAGTTCTTC.

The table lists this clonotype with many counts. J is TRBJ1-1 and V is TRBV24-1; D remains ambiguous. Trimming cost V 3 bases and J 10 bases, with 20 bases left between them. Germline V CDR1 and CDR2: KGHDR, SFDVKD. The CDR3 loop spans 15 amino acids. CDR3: CATSDTTTRPPRAFF. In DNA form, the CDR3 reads TGTGCCACCAGTGATACCACGACAAGACCCCCAAGAGCTTTCTTT.

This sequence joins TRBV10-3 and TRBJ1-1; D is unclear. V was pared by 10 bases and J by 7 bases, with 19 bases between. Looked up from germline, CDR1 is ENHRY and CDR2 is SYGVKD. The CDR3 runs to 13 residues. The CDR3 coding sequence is TGTGCCAGCCGTCCCGCGCCGGGTGGTGAAGCTTTCTTT. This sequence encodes CASRPAPGGEAFF.

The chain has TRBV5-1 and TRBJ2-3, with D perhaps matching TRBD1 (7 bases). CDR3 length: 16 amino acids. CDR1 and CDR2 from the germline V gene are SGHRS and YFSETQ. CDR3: CTSRRTGTYVTDTQYF. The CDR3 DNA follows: TGCACTAGCAGACGGACAGGTACCTATGTGACAGATACGCAGTATTTT.

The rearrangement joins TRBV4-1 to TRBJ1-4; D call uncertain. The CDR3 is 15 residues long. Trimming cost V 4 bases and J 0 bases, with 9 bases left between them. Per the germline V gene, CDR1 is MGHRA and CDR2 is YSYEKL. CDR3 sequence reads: CASSRGFATNEKLFF. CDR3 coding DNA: TGCGCCAGCAGCCGCGGGTTTGCAACTAATGAAAAACTGTTTTTT.

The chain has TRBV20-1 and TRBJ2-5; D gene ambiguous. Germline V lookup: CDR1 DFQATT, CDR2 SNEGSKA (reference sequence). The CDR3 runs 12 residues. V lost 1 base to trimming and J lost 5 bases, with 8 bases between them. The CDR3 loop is CSARVRTETQYF. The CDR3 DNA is TGCAGTGCTAGAGTAAGGACGGAGACCCAGTACTTC.

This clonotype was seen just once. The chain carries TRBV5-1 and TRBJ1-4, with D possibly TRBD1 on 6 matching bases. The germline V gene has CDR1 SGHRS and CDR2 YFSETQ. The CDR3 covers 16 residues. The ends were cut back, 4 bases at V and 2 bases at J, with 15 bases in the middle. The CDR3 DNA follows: TGCGCCAGCAGCGTGGGGGCAGGGGTTACTAATGAAAAACTGTTTTTT. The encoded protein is CASSVGAGVTNEKLFF.

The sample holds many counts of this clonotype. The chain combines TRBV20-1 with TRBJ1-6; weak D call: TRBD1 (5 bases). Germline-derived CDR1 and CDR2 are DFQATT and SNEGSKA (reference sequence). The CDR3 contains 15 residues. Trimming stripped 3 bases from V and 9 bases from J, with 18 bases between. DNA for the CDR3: TGCAGTGCTAGTAAGGACCCCGGAGGGGCTTCACCCCTCCACTTT. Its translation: CSASKDPGGASPLHF.

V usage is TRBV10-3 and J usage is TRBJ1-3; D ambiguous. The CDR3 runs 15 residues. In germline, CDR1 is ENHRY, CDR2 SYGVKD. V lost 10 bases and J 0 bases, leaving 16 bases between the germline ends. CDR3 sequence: CASRKTGGSGNTIYF. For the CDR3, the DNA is TGTGCCAGCAGGAAAACGGGTGGCTCTGGAAACACCATATATTTT.

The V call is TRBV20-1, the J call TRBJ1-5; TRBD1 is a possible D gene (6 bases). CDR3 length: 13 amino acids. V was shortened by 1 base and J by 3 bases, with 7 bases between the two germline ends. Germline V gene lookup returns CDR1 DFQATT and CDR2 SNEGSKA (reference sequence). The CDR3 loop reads CSARGQDNQPQHF. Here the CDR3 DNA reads TGCAGTGCTAGAGGACAGGACAATCAGCCCCAGCATTTT.

The DNA for the CDR3 is TGTGCCAGCAGCCAACAGCTCTCCTACAATGAGCAGTTCTTC. Its translation is CASSQQLSYNEQFF. The chain is built from TRBV3-1 and TRBJ2-1; D not certain. This CDR3 comprises 14 residues. CDR1 and CDR2 from the germline V gene are LGHDT and YNNKEL (reference sequence). V was pared by 2 bases and J by 0 bases, with 5 bases between.

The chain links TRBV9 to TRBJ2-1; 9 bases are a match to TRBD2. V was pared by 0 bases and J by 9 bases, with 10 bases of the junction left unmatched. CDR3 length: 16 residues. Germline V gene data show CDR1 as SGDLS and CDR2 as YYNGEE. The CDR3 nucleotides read TGTGCCAGCAGCGTAGGAGGCGGGGGGGCCTTGAGTGAGCAGTTCTTC. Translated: CASSVGGGGALSEQFF.

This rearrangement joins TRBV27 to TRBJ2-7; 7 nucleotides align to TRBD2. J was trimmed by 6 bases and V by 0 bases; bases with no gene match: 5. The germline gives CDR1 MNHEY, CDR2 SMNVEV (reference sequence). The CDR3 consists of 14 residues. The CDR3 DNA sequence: TGTGCCAGCAGTTTATCGGGGGGGATCAGCGAGCAGTACTTC. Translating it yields CASSLSGGISEQYF.

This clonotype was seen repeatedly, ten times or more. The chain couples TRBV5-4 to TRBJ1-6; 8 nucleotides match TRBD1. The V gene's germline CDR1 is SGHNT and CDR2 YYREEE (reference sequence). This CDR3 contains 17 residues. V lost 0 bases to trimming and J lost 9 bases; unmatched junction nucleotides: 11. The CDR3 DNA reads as TGTGCCAGCAGCTTGGGGGGGACAGGCCTGATTGGTTCACCCCTCCACTTT. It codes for CASSLGGTGLIGSPLHF.

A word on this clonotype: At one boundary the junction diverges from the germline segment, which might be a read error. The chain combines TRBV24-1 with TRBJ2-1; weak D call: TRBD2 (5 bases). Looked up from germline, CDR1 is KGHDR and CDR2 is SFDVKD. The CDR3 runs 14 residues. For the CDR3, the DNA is TGTGCCACCGGTGATGGGAGCTCCTACAATGAGCAGTTCTTC. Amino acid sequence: CATGDGSSYNEQFF.

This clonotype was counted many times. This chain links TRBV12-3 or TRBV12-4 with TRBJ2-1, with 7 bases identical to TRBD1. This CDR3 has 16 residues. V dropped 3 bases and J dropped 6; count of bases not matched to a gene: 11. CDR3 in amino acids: CASSLTGTLSGNEQFF. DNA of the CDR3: TGTGCCAGCAGTTTGACAGGGACCCTAAGCGGCAATGAGCAGTTCTTC.

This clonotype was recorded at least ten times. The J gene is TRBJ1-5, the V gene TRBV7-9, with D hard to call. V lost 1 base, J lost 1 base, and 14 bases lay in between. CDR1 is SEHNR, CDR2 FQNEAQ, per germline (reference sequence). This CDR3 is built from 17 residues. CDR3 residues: CASSLGGLVGSNQPQHF. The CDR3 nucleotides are TGTGCCAGCAGCTTAGGAGGCCTGGTGGGGAGCAATCAGCCCCAGCATTTT.

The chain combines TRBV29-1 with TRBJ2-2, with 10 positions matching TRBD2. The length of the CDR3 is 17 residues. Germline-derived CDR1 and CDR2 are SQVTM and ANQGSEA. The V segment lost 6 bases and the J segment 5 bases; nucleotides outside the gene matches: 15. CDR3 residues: CSVPSDLAGEGTGELFF. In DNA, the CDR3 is TGCAGCGTCCCGTCGGATCTAGCGGGAGAAGGTACCGGGGAGCTGTTTTTT.

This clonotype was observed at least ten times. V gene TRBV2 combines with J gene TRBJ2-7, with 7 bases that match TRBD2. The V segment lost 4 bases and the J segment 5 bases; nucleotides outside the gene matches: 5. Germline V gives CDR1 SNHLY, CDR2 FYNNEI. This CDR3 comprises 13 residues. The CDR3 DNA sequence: TGTGCCAGCAGTGGCGTCGGGAGGCACGAGCAGTACTTC. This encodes CASSGVGRHEQYF.

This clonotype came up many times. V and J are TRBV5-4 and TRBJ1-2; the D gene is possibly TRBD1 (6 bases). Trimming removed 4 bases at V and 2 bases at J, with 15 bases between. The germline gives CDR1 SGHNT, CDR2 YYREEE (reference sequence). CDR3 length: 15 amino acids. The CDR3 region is CASSHIRTENYGYTF. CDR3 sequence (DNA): TGTGCCAGCAGCCACATTCGGACAGAGAACTATGGCTACACCTTC.

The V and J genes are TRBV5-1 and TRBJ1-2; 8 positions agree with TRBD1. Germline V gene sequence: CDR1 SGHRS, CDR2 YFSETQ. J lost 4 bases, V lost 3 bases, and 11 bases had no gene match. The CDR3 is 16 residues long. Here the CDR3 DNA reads TGCGCCAGCAGCTACGGACAGGGTGCCTTGGGCTATGGCTACACCTTC. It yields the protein CASSYGQGALGYGYTF.

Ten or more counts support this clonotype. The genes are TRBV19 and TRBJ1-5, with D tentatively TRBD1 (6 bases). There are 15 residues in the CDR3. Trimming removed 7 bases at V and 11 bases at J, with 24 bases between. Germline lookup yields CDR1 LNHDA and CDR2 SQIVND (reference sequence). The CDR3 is CASTQTPTGAGSQHF. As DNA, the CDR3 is TGTGCCAGTACCCAGACCCCGACAGGTGCCGGGTCCCAGCATTTT. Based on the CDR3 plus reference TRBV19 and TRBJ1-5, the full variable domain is DGGITQSPKYLFRKEGQNVTLSCEQNLNHDAMYWYRQDPGQGLRLIYYSQIVNDFQKGDIAEGYSVSREKKESFPLTVTSAQKNPTAFYLCASTQTPTGAGSQHFGDGTRLSIL.

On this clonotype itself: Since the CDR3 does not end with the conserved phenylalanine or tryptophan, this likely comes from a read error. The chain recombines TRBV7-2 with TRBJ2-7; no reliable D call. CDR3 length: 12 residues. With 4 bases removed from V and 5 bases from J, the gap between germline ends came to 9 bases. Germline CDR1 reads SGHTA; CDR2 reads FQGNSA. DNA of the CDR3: TGTGCCAGCAGCTCCGATACCCACGAGCAGTACCTC. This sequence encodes CASSSDTHEQYL.